Listed here are 29 T cell receptor beta chains from one sample, sequenced in a study of shared clonotypes between healthy human individuals. This table comes from immunoSEQ multiplex PCR, and its TCRdb copy is limited to in-frame clones, with some not included. The sample includes around 610,000 clones, around 96% of them seen just once. CD8 cells regarded as naive lacked CD45RO, were positively chosen for CCR7, and omitted terminally differentiated effector memory CD45RA+ cells. Sequenced material: naive CD8+ T cells sorted from blood. These receptors all stem from a woman between 25 and 40 years old in good health.

As concerns this clone: Other DNA sequences within the sample encode an identical CDR3. The chain combines TRBV19 with TRBJ2-3; 9 bases are shared with TRBD2. The CDR3 sequence is 14 residues long. The trim removed 3 bases at V and 4 bases at J, leaving 2 bases unmatched. CDR1 is LNHDA, CDR2 SQIVND, per germline (reference sequence). Written as DNA, the CDR3 is TGTGCCAGTAGTATCGCGGGAGGGGCAGATACGCAGTATTTT. Encoded protein: CASSIAGGADTQYF. Together with reference TRBV19 and TRBJ2-3, the CDR3 gives the full variable domain: DGGITQSPKYLFRKEGQNVTLSCEQNLNHDAMYWYRQDPGQGLRLIYYSQIVNDFQKGDIAEGYSVSREKKESFPLTVTSAQKNPTAFYLCASSIAGGADTQYFGPGTRLTVL.

The V gene is TRBV4-1, the J gene TRBJ1-4; possible D gene TRBD1, 5 bases. The CDR3 has 12 residues. Germline V lookup: CDR1 MGHRA, CDR2 YSYEKL. Trimming shortened V by 6 bases and J by 10 bases, and 12 bases separated the two germline ends. The CDR3 DNA is TGCGCCAGCAGAACCAGGGAGGGAAAACTGTTTTTT. It yields the protein CASRTREGKLFF.

V usage is TRBV5-5 and J usage is TRBJ2-7; TRBD1 matches 10 bases. The CDR3 is 15 residues long. V lost 0 bases and J lost 7; bases outside the gene matches: 7. Germline values: CDR1 SGHKS, CDR2 YYEKEE (reference sequence). The CDR3 here is CASSLATGTGVEQYF. The CDR3 DNA is TGTGCCAGCAGCTTGGCCACCGGGACAGGGGTGGAGCAGTACTTC.

This chain uses TRBV20-1 with TRBJ2-1; D possibly uses TRBD1 or TRBD2 (5 bases each). The CDR3 has 10 residues. Trimming removed 6 bases at V and 10 bases at J, with 10 bases between. Germline V CDR1 and CDR2: DFQATT, SNEGSKA (reference sequence). The CDR3 sequence: CSASWGEQFF. CDR3 DNA sequence: TGCAGTGCCTCGTGGGGGGAGCAGTTCTTC.

This clone was observed a handful of times. The chain uses TRBV2 and TRBJ1-1, with 7 bases aligning to TRBD1. J was trimmed by 3 bases and V by 6 bases; bases with no gene match: 4. CDR1 is SNHLY, CDR2 FYNNEI, per germline. This CDR3 is built from 13 residues. The DNA of the CDR3 is TGTGCCAGCAGGCGGGACAGTTACACTGAAGCTTTCTTT. It yields the protein CASRRDSYTEAFF.

The J gene is TRBJ2-1, the V gene TRBV5-1, with 9 bases lining up with TRBD1. Trimming at V came to 3 bases and at J to 4 bases, leaving 11 bases not matched to a gene. CDR1 SGHRS and CDR2 YFSETQ come from the germline V gene. This CDR3 has 17 residues. DNA of the CDR3: TGCGCCAGCAGCTCCCAGGGGGGGACAGGGCCATACAATGAGCAGTTCTTC. It encodes CASSSQGGTGPYNEQFF.

The chain uses TRBV6-5 and TRBJ2-3; D unresolved. V lost 2 bases and J 6 bases, leaving 18 bases between the germline ends. Germline loops: CDR1 MNHEY, CDR2 SVGAGI. The CDR3 has 16 residues. CDR3 in amino acids: CASSYTNLPPPDTQYF. CDR3 bases: TGTGCCAGCAGTTACACCAATTTGCCCCCTCCCGATACGCAGTATTTT.

J is TRBJ1-2 and V is TRBV5-4; D perhaps matches TRBD1 (6 bases). Trimming cost V 4 bases and J 4 bases, with 17 bases left between them. The CDR3 covers 15 residues. Per germline, CDR1 SGHNT and CDR2 YYREEE (reference sequence). The CDR3 nucleotides read TGTGCCAGCAGCCCCCCCACAGGGCTGGTCTATGGCTACACCTTC. This codes for CASSPPTGLVYGYTF.

The sample holds one count of this clone. Here the CDR3 DNA reads TGTGCCACCGCGGGGATGGACACTGAAGCTTTCTTT. Translating gives CATAGMDTEAFF. The V and J genes are TRBV15 and TRBJ1-1; D remains unclear. Germline loops: CDR1 LNHNV, CDR2 YYDKDF (reference sequence). The length of the CDR3 is 12 residues. Between the trimmed V and J ends, which lost 8 bases and 3 bases, there was a span of 10 bases.

The chain recombines TRBV19 with TRBJ1-1; no firm D call. V was trimmed by 3 bases and J by 12 bases, leaving 11 bases between them. CDR3 size: 11 residues. Germline loops: CDR1 LNHDA, CDR2 SQIVND (reference sequence). The CDR3 DNA reads as TGTGCCAGTAGTATTTCGCGTTTGACTTTCTTT. Translating it yields CASSISRLTFF. Full variable domain (outside the CDR3, taken from reference TRBV19 and TRBJ1-1): DGGITQSPKYLFRKEGQNVTLSCEQNLNHDAMYWYRQDPGQGLRLIYYSQIVNDFQKGDIAEGYSVSREKKESFPLTVTSAQKNPTAFYLCASSISRLTFFGQGTRLTVV.

The chain employs TRBV5-1 and TRBJ2-1; D not resolved. With 3 bases removed from V and 9 bases from J, the gap between germline ends came to 10 bases. CDR3 length: 12 amino acids. CDR1 is SGHRS and CDR2 is YFSETQ in the germline V gene. CDR3 sequence reads: CASSSERGEQFF. The CDR3 nucleotides read TGCGCCAGCAGCTCGGAACGCGGTGAGCAGTTCTTC.

About this clone: Other DNA sequences from this sample encode an identical CDR3 as well. The rearrangement links TRBV5-6 to TRBJ1-2, with TRBD1 matching over 8 bases. V trimming: 5 bases; J trimming: 7 bases; junction bases outside the gene matches: 7. Germline CDR1 is SGHDT and CDR2 is YYEEEE. This CDR3 has 13 residues. This chain's CDR3 is CASSLGTGGGYTF. DNA of the CDR3: TGTGCCAGCAGTCTGGGTACAGGGGGTGGCTACACCTTC.

The chain links TRBV10-3 to TRBJ1-1; 7 bases match TRBD1. The CDR3 runs 13 residues. Germline assignment: CDR1 ENHRY and CDR2 SYGVKD. Here the CDR3 DNA reads TGTGCACACCAGGGGGGGCCGAACACTGAAGCTTTCTTT. It translates to CAHQGGPNTEAFF.

This clone was observed a single time. This sequence joins TRBV27 and TRBJ2-7; a possible D gene is TRBD1 (6 bases). Germline V gene data show CDR1 as MNHEY and CDR2 as SMNVEV (reference sequence). Trimming pared 6 bases from V and 2 bases from J, leaving 11 bases between. The CDR3 sequence is 13 residues long. In DNA, the CDR3 is TGTGCCAGCAGCCTACAGGGTACCTACGAGCAGTACTTC. It is translated as CASSLQGTYEQYF.

The chain joins TRBV5-4 to TRBJ2-7; TRBD2 aligns across 9 bases. V gave up 4 bases and J gave up 4 bases; unmatched junction bases: 12. CDR3 length: 16 residues. Germline-derived CDR1 and CDR2 are SGHNT and YYREEE (reference sequence). This CDR3 reads CASSQETSGPSYEQYF. The CDR3 DNA reads as TGTGCCAGCAGCCAAGAAACTAGCGGGCCTTCGTACGAGCAGTACTTC.

The chain links TRBV5-1 to TRBJ1-2; D is perhaps TRBD1 (5 bases). The CDR3 covers 17 residues. The germline CDR1 and CDR2 sequences are SGHRS and YFSETQ. Trimming took 3 bases from V and 1 from J, leaving 19 bases between them. DNA for the CDR3: TGCGCCAGCAGCTCTCAATTATCTTGGGACGGTAACTATGGCTACACCTTC. Amino acid sequence: CASSSQLSWDGNYGYTF.

V usage is TRBV6-5 and J usage is TRBJ2-1; D is possibly TRBD2 (5 bases). V gave up 3 bases and J gave up 7 bases, with 10 bases separating them. The germline V gene has CDR1 MNHEY and CDR2 SVGAGI. This CDR3 is built from 13 residues. The CDR3 reads CASSYGRENEQFF. The CDR3 DNA reads TGTGCCAGCAGTTATGGGAGAGAAAATGAGCAGTTCTTC.

V and J are TRBV11-3 and TRBJ2-1; 10 positions match TRBD2. From germline, CDR1 is SGHNT and CDR2 YENEEA. There are 17 residues in the CDR3. Losses at the gene ends were 0 bases for V and 8 bases for J; bases not matched to a gene: 10. The CDR3 here is CASSLDPQREGGDEQFF. As DNA, the CDR3 is TGTGCCAGCAGCTTAGATCCCCAGCGGGAGGGGGGGGATGAGCAGTTCTTC.

This rearrangement joins TRBV4-2 to TRBJ2-3, with TRBD2 identical over 9 bases. The CDR3 extends over 17 amino acids. The ends lost 0 bases at V and 4 bases at J; junction bases unmatched: 8. Looked up from germline, CDR1 is LGHNA and CDR2 is YNFKEQ. The chain's CDR3 is CASSQDMAGGRPDTQYF. CDR3 bases: TGTGCCAGCAGCCAAGACATGGCGGGAGGGCGCCCAGATACGCAGTATTTT.

The rearrangement joins TRBV5-1 to TRBJ2-5, with TRBD2 identical over 7 bases. The DNA end favors TRBJ2-7, so the J call may be wrong. The CDR3 has 15 amino acids. The germline V gene encodes CDR1 SGHRS and CDR2 YFSETQ. CDR3 protein: CASSFEGGISYEQYF. CDR3 in DNA: TGCGCCAGCAGCTTTGAGGGAGGGATCTCCTACGAGCAGTACTTC.

This CDR3 is CASSAHDSYNEQFF. The DNA of the CDR3 is TGCGCCAGCAGTGCCCACGACTCCTACAATGAGCAGTTCTTC. The chain couples TRBV10-2 to TRBJ2-1; no firm D call. This CDR3 is built from 14 residues. Trimming pared 4 bases from V and 0 bases from J, leaving 7 bases between. Germline V lookup: CDR1 WSHSY, CDR2 SAAADI.

This rearrangement joins TRBV27 to TRBJ2-3; a possible D gene is TRBD2 (6 bases). The V gene's germline CDR1 is MNHEY and CDR2 SMNVEV (reference sequence). This CDR3 has 20 residues. V dropped 2 bases and J dropped 4 bases, with 28 bases sitting between them. DNA of the CDR3: TGTGCCAGCAGTTTAAGGGGCCCCACGATACGGCGGGATTCGGCAGATACGCAGTATTTT. Its protein is CASSLRGPTIRRDSADTQYF.

This chain connects TRBV5-6 to TRBJ2-1; D may correspond to TRBD1 or TRBD2 (6 bases each). This CDR3 comprises 15 residues. Germline CDR1 and CDR2: SGHDT and YYEEEE. The V end lost 2 bases, the J end lost 3 bases, and 12 bases lay between the germline ends. The CDR3 sequence: CASSFVGGDYNEQFF. The CDR3 DNA reads as TGTGCCAGCAGCTTTGTCGGGGGCGACTACAATGAGCAGTTCTTC.

This chain joins TRBV28 and TRBJ1-1; TRBD1 might be the D (6 bases). There are 17 residues in the CDR3. Trimming stripped 6 bases from V and 3 bases from J, with 23 bases between. Germline CDR1 and CDR2: MDHEN and SYDVKM. The CDR3, as DNA: TGTGCCAGCAGGCAGAAGTTGGCAGGGGCATCAGACACTGAAGCTTTCTTT. Protein: CASRQKLAGASDTEAFF.

The chain carries TRBV4-2 and TRBJ2-7, with 9 bases aligning to TRBD2. J lost 4 bases, V lost 4 bases, and 11 bases had no gene match. This CDR3 has 16 amino acids. Germline V gene data show CDR1 as LGHNA and CDR2 as YNFKEQ. DNA for the CDR3: TGTGCCAGCAGCCCATTCGAAGGCGGGAGGGCTTACGAGCAGTACTTC. It specifies CASSPFEGGRAYEQYF.

The chain uses TRBV30 and TRBJ1-1; D is undetermined. The CDR3 covers 13 residues. From germline, CDR1 is GTSNPN and CDR2 SVGIG (reference sequence). V lost 0 bases and J 1 base, leaving 6 bases between the germline ends. This CDR3 reads CAWSVDTNTEAFF. DNA of the CDR3: TGTGCCTGGAGTGTAGACACGAACACTGAAGCTTTCTTT. The variable domain in full, with the rest retrieved from reference TRBV30 and TRBJ1-1, is SQTIHQWPATLVQPVGSPLSLECTVEGTSNPNLYWYRQAAGRGLQLLFYSVGIGQISSEVPQNLSASRPQDRQFILSSKKLLLSDSGFYLCAWSVDTNTEAFFGQGTRLTVV.

The V gene is TRBV13, the J gene TRBJ2-1; TRBD2 aligns across 12 bases. Trimming at V came to 3 bases and at J to 7 bases, leaving 1 base not matched to a gene. CDR1 is PRHDT, CDR2 FYEKMQ, per germline (reference sequence). This CDR3 contains 14 residues. Written as DNA, the CDR3 is TGTGCCAGCAGCTTTACTAGCGGGAGGAATGAGCAGTTCTTC. Protein sequence: CASSFTSGRNEQFF.

The chain is built from TRBV6-4 and TRBJ1-2; a weak D match, TRBD1 (6 bases). The V gene lost 0 bases and the J gene lost 8 bases, with 16 bases spanning the gap. The CDR3 is 15 residues long. The V gene's germline CDR1 is MRHNA and CDR2 SNTAGT. CDR3 amino acids: CASSDSSRGAEGYTF. The CDR3 DNA reads as TGTGCCAGCAGTGACTCGAGTAGGGGGGCTGAAGGCTACACCTTC.

The chain links TRBV13 to TRBJ1-1; 7 nucleotides align to TRBD1. Germline assignment: CDR1 PRHDT and CDR2 FYEKMQ (reference sequence). V lost 5 bases to trimming and J lost 3 bases; unmatched junction nucleotides: 12. The CDR3 extends over 16 amino acids. CDR3 sequence reads: CASSQTRGRLDTEAFF. CDR3 nucleotides: TGTGCCAGCAGCCAGACGAGGGGGCGCTTGGACACTGAAGCTTTCTTT.